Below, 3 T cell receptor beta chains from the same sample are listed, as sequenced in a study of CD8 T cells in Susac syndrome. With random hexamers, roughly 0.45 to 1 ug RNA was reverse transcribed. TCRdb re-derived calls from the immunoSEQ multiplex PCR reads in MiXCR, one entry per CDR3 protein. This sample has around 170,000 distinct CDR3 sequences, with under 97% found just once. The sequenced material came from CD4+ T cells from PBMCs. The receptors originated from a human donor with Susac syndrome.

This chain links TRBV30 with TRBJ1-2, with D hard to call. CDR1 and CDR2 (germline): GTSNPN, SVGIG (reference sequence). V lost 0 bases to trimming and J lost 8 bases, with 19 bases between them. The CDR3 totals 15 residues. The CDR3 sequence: CAWSVLSRGNTGYTF. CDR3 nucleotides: TGTGCCTGGAGTGTACTTTCGAGAGGAAACACAGGCTACACCTTC. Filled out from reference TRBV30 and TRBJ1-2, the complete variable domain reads SQTIHQWPATLVQPVGSPLSLECTVEGTSNPNLYWYRQAAGRGLQLLFYSVGIGQISSEVPQNLSASRPQDRQFILSSKKLLLSDSGFYLCAWSVLSRGNTGYTFGSGTRLTVV.

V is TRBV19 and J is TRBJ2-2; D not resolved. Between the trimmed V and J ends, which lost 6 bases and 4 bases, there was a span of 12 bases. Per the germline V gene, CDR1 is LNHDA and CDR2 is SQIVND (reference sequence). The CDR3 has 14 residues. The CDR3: CASSPSLGTGELFF. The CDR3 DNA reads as TGTGCCAGTAGCCCTAGTCTGGGCACCGGGGAGCTGTTTTTT.

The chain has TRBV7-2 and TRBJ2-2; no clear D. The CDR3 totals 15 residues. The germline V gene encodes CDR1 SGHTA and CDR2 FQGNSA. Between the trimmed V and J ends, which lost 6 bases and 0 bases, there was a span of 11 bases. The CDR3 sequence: CASSFSTANTGELFF. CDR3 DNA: TGTGCCAGCAGTTTTTCGACTGCGAACACCGGGGAGCTGTTTTTT. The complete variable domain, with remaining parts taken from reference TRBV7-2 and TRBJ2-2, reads GAGVSQSPSNKVTEKGKDVELRCDPISGHTALYWYRQSLGQGLEFLIYFQGNSAPDKSGLPSDRFSAERTGGSVSTLTIQRTQQEDSAVYLCASSFSTANTGELFFGEGSRLTVL.